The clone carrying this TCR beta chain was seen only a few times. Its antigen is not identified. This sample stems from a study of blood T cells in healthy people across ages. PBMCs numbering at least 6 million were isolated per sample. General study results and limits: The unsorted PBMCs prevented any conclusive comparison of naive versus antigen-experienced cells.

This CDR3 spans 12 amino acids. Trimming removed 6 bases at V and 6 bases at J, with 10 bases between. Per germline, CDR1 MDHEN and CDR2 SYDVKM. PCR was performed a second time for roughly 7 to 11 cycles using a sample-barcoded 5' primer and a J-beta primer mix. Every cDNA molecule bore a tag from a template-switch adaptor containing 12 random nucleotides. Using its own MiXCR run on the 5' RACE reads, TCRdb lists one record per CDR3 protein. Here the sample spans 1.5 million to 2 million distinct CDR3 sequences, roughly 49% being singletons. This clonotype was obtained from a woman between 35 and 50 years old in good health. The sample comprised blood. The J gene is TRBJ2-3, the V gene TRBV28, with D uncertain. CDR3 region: CASSTVGDTQYF. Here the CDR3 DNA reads TGTGCCAGCAGCACGGTGGGGGATACGCAGTATTTT.